This T cell receptor (beta chain) comes out of a study of shared clonotypes between healthy human individuals. Study-level background: In total, the donors were two women and a few men aged 18 to 49.

The ends were cut back, 3 bases at V and 9 bases at J, with 9 bases in the middle. The germline V gene encodes CDR1 MDHEN and CDR2 SYDVKM. CDR3 size: 12 residues. The table came from immunoSEQ multiplex PCR; TCRdb's copy has only in-frame clones and leaves some out. This table has 1.4 million or so clones, approximately 98.5% appearing once. The sequenced sample was naive CD4+ T cells sorted from blood. As to subset: CD45RA+ positively selected. This sequence was found in a man aged 25 to 40 in good health. V gene TRBV28 combines with J gene TRBJ2-1, with TRBD2 as a possible D gene (5 bases). CDR3 nucleotide sequence: TGTGCCAGCAGTTTGAAAGGGAGTGAGCAGTTCTTC. This gives the protein CASSLKGSEQFF.